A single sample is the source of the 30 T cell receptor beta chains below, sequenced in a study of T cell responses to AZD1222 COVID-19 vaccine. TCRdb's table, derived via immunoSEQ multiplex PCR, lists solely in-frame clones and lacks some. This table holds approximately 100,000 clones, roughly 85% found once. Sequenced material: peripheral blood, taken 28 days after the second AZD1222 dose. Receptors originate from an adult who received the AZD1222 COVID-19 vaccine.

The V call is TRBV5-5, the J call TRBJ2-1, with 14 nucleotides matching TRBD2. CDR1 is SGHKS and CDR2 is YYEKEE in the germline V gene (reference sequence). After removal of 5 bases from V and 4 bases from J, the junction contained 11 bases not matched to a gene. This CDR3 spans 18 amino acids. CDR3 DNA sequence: TGTGCCAGCAGGCCCTTGCCGGGACTAGCGGGAGAATACAATGAGCAGTTCTTC. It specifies CASRPLPGLAGEYNEQFF. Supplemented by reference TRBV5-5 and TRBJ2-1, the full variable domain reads DAGVTQSPTHLIKTRGQQVTLRCSPISGHKSVSWYQQVLGQGPQFIFQYYEKEERGRGNFPDRFSARQFPNYSSELNVNALLLGDSALYLCASRPLPGLAGEYNEQFFGPGTRLTVL.

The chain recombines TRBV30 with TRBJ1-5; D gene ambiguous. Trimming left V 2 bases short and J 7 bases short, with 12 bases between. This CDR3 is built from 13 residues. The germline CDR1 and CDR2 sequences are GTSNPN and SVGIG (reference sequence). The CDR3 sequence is CAWSSTSGQPQHF. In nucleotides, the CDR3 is TGTGCCTGGAGTTCCACCAGCGGACAGCCCCAGCATTTT.

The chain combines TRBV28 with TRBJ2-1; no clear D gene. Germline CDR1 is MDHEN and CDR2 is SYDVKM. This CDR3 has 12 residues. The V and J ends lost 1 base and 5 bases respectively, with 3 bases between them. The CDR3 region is CASSLLDNEQFF. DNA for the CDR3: TGTGCCAGCAGTTTATTGGACAATGAGCAGTTCTTC.

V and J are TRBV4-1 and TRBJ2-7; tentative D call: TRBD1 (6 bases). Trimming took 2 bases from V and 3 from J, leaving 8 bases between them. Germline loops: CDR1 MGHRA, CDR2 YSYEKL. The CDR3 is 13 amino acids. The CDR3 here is CASSQLRGYEQYF. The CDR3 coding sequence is TGCGCCAGCAGCCAACTCAGGGGCTACGAGCAGTACTTC.

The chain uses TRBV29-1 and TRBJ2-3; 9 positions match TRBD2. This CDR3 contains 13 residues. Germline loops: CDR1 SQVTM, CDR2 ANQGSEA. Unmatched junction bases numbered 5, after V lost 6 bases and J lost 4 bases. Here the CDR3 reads CSVVTSGADTQYF. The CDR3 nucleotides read TGCAGCGTCGTGACTAGCGGAGCAGATACGCAGTATTTT.

The CDR3 reads CASSLSPLAYNEQFF. CDR3 bases: TGTGCCAGCAGCTTATCTCCCCTAGCGTACAATGAGCAGTTCTTC. The gene calls are TRBV7-6 and TRBJ2-1, with D possibly TRBD2 on 6 matching bases. Germline V gene lookup returns CDR1 SGHVS and CDR2 FNYEAQ. Trimming left V 2 bases short and J 4 bases short, with 12 bases between. CDR3 length equals 15 residues.

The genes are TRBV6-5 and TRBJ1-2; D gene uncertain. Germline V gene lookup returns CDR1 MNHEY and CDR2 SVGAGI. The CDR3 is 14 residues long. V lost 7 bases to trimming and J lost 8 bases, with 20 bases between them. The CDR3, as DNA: TGTGCCAGCAAACGAACACGGAACGATTTGGGCTACACCTTC. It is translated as CASKRTRNDLGYTF.

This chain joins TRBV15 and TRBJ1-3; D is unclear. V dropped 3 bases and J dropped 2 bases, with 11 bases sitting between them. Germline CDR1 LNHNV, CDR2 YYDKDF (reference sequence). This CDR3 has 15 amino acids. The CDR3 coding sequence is TGTGCCACCAGCAGGGACTTAGTTGCTGGAAACACCATATATTTT. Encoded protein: CATSRDLVAGNTIYF.

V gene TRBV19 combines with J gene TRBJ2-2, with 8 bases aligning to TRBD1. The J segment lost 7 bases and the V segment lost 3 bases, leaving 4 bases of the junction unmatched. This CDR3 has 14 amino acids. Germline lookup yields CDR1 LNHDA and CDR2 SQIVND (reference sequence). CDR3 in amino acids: CASSIGQGIGELFF. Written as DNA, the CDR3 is TGTGCCAGTAGTATCGGACAGGGAATCGGGGAGCTGTTTTTT.

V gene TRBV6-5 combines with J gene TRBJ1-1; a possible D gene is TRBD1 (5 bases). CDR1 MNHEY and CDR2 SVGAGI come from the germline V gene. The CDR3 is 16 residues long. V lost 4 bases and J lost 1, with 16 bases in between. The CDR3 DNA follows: TGTGCCAGCAGTTCGCCAATGGGGGTGGGGAACACTGAAGCTTTCTTT. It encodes CASSSPMGVGNTEAFF.

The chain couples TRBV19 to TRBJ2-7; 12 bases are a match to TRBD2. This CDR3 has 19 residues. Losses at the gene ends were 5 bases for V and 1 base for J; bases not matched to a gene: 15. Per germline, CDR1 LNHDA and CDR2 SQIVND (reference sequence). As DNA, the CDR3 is TGTGCCAGTAGTCGACGACAGTCCGGGACTAGCGGGTTATCCTACGAGCAGTACTTC. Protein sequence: CASSRRQSGTSGLSYEQYF.

CDR3 nucleotides: TGTGCCAGCAGCTTAGACCAGGGACTAGCGAACACCGGGGAGCTGTTTTTT. Translation: CASSLDQGLANTGELFF. J is TRBJ2-2 and V is TRBV11-3; TRBD2 agrees at 8 bases. Looked up from germline, CDR1 is SGHNT and CDR2 is YENEEA. Unmatched junction bases numbered 3, after V lost 0 bases and J lost 0 bases. The length of the CDR3 is 17 residues.

Written as DNA, the CDR3 is TGCAGCGTTGTGTTATTTGAGCACCAAGCGCAAGCTTTCTTT. The encoded protein is CSVVLFEHQAQAFF. The rearrangement links TRBV29-1 to TRBJ1-1; unclear D gene. The V end was cut by 4 bases, the J end by 9 bases, with 21 bases between. This CDR3 is built from 14 residues. Germline assignment: CDR1 SQVTM and CDR2 ANQGSEA.

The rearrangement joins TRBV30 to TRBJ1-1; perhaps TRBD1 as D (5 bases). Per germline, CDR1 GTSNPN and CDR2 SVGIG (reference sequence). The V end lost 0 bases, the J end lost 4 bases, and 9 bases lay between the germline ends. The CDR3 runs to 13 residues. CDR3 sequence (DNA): TGTGCCTGGAGTGTCTCGGGGGGCACTGAAGCTTTCTTT. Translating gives CAWSVSGGTEAFF.

CDR3 in DNA: TGCGCCAGCAGCTTATCCATCGTGAACACTGAAGCTTTCTTT. Protein product: CASSLSIVNTEAFF. This chain connects TRBV5-1 to TRBJ1-1; D not resolved. CDR1 is SGHRS, CDR2 YFSETQ, per germline. The CDR3 spans 14 residues. Trimming took 2 bases from V and 0 from J, leaving 8 bases between them.

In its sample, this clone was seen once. Written as DNA, the CDR3 is TGTGCCAGCAGCCAGGGCGGTGGGAACACTGAAGCTTTCTTT. Its translation: CASSQGGGNTEAFF. The J gene is TRBJ1-1, the V gene TRBV3-1 (or the pseudogene TRBV3-2), with unresolved D. The CDR3 is 14 amino acids. The ends were cut back, 3 bases at V and 1 base at J, with 9 bases in the middle. Germline V gene data show CDR1 as LGHDT and CDR2 as YNNKEL (reference sequence).

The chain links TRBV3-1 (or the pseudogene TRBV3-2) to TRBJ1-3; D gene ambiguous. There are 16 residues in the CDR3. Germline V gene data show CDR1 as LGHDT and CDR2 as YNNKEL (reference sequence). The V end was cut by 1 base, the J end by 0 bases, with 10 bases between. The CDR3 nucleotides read TGTGCCAGCAGCCAAGTTGGCGGATACTCTGGAAACACCATATATTTT. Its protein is CASSQVGGYSGNTIYF.

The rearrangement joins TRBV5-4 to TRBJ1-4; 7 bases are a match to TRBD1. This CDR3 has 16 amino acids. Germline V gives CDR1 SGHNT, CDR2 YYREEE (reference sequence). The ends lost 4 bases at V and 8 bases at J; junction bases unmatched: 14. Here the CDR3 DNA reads TGTGCCAGCAGCCCCCACAGGGGTAACCAACTAGAAAAACTGTTTTTT. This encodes CASSPHRGNQLEKLFF.

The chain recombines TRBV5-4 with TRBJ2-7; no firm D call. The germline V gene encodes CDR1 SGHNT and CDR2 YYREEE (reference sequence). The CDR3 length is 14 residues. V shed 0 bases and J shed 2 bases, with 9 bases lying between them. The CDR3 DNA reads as TGTGCCAGCAGCTTGGAGATGGGCCCCTACGAGCAGTACTTC. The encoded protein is CASSLEMGPYEQYF.

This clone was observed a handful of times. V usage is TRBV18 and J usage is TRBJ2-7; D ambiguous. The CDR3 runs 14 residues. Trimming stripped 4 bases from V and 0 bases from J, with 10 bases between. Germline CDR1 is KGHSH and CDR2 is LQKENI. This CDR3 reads CASSHEVLSYEQYF. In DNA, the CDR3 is TGTGCCAGCTCACACGAGGTTCTCTCCTACGAGCAGTACTTC.

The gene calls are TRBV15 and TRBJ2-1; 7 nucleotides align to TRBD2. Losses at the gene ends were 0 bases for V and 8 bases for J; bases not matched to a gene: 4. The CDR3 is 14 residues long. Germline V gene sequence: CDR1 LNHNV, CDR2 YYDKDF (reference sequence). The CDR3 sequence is CATSRERGVDEQFF. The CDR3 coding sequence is TGTGCCACCAGCAGAGAACGGGGGGTCGATGAGCAGTTCTTC.

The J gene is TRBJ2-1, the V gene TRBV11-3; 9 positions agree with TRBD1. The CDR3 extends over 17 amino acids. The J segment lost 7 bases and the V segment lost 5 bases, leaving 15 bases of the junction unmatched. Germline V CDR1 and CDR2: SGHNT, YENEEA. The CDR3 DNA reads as TGTGCCAGCAGCCACCGGGGACAGGGACCAATTTCAAATGAGCAGTTCTTC. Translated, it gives CASSHRGQGPISNEQFF. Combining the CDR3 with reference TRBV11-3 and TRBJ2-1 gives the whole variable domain EAGVVQSPRYKIIEKKQPVAFWCNPISGHNTLYWYLQNLGQGPELLIRYENEEAVDDSQLPKDRFSAERLKGVDSTLKIQPAELGDSAVYLCASSHRGQGPISNEQFFGPGTRLTVL.

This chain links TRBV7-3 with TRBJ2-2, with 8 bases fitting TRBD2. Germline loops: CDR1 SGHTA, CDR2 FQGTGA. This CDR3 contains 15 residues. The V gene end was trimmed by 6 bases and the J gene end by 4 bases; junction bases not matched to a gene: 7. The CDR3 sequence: CASSTSGRGTGELFF. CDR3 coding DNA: TGTGCCAGCAGTACGAGCGGGAGAGGCACCGGGGAGCTGTTTTTT. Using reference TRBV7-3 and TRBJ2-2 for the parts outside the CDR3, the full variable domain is GAGVSQTPSNKVTEKGKYVELRCDPISGHTALYWYRQSLGQGPEFLIYFQGTGAADDSGLPNDRFFAVRPEGSVSTLKIQRTERGDSAVYLCASSTSGRGTGELFFGEGSRLTVL.

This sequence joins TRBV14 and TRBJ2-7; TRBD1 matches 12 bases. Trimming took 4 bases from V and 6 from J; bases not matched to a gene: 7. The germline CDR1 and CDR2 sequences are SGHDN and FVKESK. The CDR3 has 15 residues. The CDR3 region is CASSRGPGQGAEQYF. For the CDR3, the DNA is TGTGCCAGCAGCCGGGGACCGGGACAGGGGGCCGAGCAGTACTTC.

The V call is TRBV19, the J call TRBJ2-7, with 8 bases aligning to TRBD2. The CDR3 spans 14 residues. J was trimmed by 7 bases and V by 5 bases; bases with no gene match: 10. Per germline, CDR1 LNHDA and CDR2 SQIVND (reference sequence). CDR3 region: CASSLAGGKDEQYF. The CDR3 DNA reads TGTGCCAGTAGTCTGGCGGGAGGAAAGGATGAGCAGTACTTC.

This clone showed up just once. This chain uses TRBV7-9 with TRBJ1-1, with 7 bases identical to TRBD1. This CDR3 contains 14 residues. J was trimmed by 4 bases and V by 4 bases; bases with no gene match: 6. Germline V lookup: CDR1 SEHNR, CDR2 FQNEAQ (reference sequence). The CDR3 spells CASSSQGGLTEAFF. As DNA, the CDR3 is TGTGCCAGCAGCTCCCAGGGGGGGCTCACTGAAGCTTTCTTT.

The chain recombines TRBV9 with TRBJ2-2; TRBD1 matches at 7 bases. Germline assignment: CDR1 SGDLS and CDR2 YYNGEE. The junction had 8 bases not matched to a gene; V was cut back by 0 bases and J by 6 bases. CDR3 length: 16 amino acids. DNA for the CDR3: TGTGCCAGCAGCGTAGCTCCGACAGGGTTCCCCGGGGAGCTGTTTTTT. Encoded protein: CASSVAPTGFPGELFF.

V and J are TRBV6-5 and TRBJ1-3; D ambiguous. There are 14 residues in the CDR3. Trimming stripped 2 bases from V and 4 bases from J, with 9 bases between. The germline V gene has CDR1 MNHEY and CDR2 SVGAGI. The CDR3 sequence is CASSYGKSGNTIYF. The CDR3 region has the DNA TGTGCCAGCAGTTACGGGAAATCCGGAAACACCATATATTTT.

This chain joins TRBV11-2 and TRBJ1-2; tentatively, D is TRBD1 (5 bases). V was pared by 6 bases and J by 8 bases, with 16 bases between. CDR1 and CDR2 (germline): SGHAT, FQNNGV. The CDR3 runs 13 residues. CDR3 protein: CASRPGTSKGYTF. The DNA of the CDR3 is TGTGCCAGCAGGCCTGGGACTTCGAAAGGCTACACCTTC.

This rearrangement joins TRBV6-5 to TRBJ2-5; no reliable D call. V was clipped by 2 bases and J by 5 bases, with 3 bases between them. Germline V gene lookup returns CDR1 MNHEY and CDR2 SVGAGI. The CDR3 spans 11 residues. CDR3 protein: CASSYRETQYF. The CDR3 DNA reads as TGTGCCAGCAGTTACCGGGAGACCCAGTACTTC.